These T cell receptor beta chains were read from a single sample in a study of blood T cell repertoires in COVID-19. TCRdb keeps only in-frame clones here, not all; method: immunoSEQ multiplex PCR. The sample carries roughly 300,000 clones, roughly 90% recorded once. What was sequenced was PBMCs or T cells enriched from blood (not recorded which). These receptors all come from a woman between 25 and 40 years old who had recovered from COVID-19. Each CDR3 is given with its conserved first and last residue. A D gene is named only where the DNA matches it firmly. A row's size may be missing; if present it is once, few, many or a size class.

D gene,clone size,V gene,J gene,CDR3 protein,CDR3 DNA
-,-,TRBV28,TRBJ1-5,CASTLLYGSALDNNQPQHF,TGTGCCAGCACCCTCCTTTACGGATCTGCCTTAGACAACAATCAGCCCCAGCATTTT
-,-,TRBV5-4,TRBJ1-3,CASSLVGGSGNTIYF,TGTGCCAGCAGCTTGGTGGGAGGCTCTGGAAACACCATATATTTT
TRBD1,-,TRBV19,TRBJ2-7,CASSLSGQVGEQYF,TGTGCCAGTAGTTTATCGGGACAGGTGGGGGAGCAGTACTTC
-,-,TRBV2,TRBJ1-5,CASTVGQNPNQPQHF,TGTGCCAGCACTGTAGGACAGAACCCGAATCAGCCCCAGCATTTT
TRBD1,once,TRBV27,TRBJ1-2,CASSQYLNRGNYGYTF,TGTGCCAGCAGTCAATACCTCAACAGGGGTAACTATGGCTACACCTTC
-,once,TRBV7-2,TRBJ2-6,CASSLPTSSGANVLTF,TGTGCCAGCAGCTTACCAACAAGCTCTGGGGCCAACGTCCTGACTTTC
TRBD2,-,TRBV27,TRBJ2-3,CASSPLAGRTDTQYF,TGTGCCAGCAGTCCCTTAGCGGGGCGCACAGATACGCAGTATTTT
-,-,TRBV14,TRBJ2-7,CASSHGGVPSYEQYF,TGTGCCAGCAGCCACGGCGGGGTGCCCTCCTACGAGCAGTACTTC
-,-,TRBV4-2,TRBJ1-5,CASSGQRGNQPQHF,TGTGCCAGCAGCGGACAGAGGGGCAATCAGCCCCAGCATTTT
TRBD1,-,TRBV2,TRBJ2-2,CASSYTGGAGTGELFF,TGTGCCAGCAGTTATACAGGGGGCGCTGGCACCGGGGAGCTGTTTTTT
-,-,TRBV5-4,TRBJ1-6,CASSLRRVNSPLHF,TGTGCCAGCAGCTTGAGGCGGGTGAATTCACCCCTCCACTTT
TRBD1,-,TRBV6-5,TRBJ2-7,CASRLTGVYEQYF,TGTGCCAGCAGATTGACAGGGGTCTACGAGCAGTACTTC
-,-,TRBV6-2/TRBV6-3,TRBJ2-5,CASSKVGGETQYF,TGTGCCAGCAGTAAGGTAGGAGGAGAGACCCAGTACTTC
-,-,TRBV6-2/TRBV6-3,TRBJ1-5,CASSYLATGSNQPQHF,TGTGCCAGCAGTTACTTGGCAACAGGGAGCAATCAGCCCCAGCATTTT
-,-,TRBV3-1/TRBV3-2,TRBJ2-7,CASSPTYLTRGERYEQYF,TGTGCCAGCAGCCCGACCTATTTGACCAGGGGGGAGCGATACGAGCAGTACTTC
-,few,TRBV28,TRBJ1-1,CASSLIVGLTDSPGTEAFF,TGTGCCAGCAGTTTAATCGTCGGGCTCACAGACTCTCCGGGGACTGAAGCTTTCTTT
TRBD1,-,TRBV15,TRBJ1-6,CATSPDRASSPLHF,TGTGCCACCAGCCCCGACAGGGCTAGTTCACCCCTCCACTTT
TRBD1,-,TRBV7-7,TRBJ2-3,CASSPRTGFSADTQYF,TGTGCCAGCAGCCCACGGACAGGGTTTTCTGCAGATACGCAGTATTTT
-,-,TRBV7-2,TRBJ1-1,CASSFDRRTEAFF,TGTGCCAGCAGCTTCGATCGGAGGACTGAAGCTTTCTTT
-,-,TRBV10-1,TRBJ1-6,CASSESAGFSNSPLHF,TGCGCCAGCAGTGAGTCGGCAGGGTTTAGTAATTCACCCCTCCACTTT
TRBD1,-,TRBV2,TRBJ1-2,CAREGQGNYGYTF,TGTGCCAGAGAGGGACAGGGAAACTATGGCTACACCTTC
-,-,TRBV19,TRBJ1-2,CASTLPGHTNYGYTF,TGTGCCAGTACGTTACCGGGACACACTAACTATGGCTACACCTTC
TRBD1,-,TRBV24-1,TRBJ1-2,CATSPGQRYGYTF,TGTGCCACCAGTCCGGGACAGCGTTATGGCTACACCTTC
-,-,TRBV19,TRBJ1-5,CASTNGGADNQPQHF,TGTGCCAGTACTAATGGGGGGGCCGACAATCAGCCCCAGCATTTT
TRBD2,-,TRBV6-2/TRBV6-3,TRBJ2-7,CASSSPSGGPPYEQYF,TGTGCCAGCAGCTCACCTAGCGGGGGGCCGCCCTACGAGCAGTACTTC
-,-,TRBV20-1,TRBJ2-2,CSASVQMDTGELFF,TGCAGTGCTAGTGTCCAGATGGACACCGGGGAGCTGTTTTTT
TRBD1,-,TRBV5-1,TRBJ1-1,CASSPGQAPMNTEAFF,TGCGCCAGCAGCCCGGGACAGGCGCCTATGAACACTGAAGCTTTCTTT
-,-,TRBV6-4,TRBJ1-5,CASSDSSGSNQPQHF,TGTGCCAGCAGTGACTCGTCAGGGAGCAATCAGCCCCAGCATTTT
TRBD2,-,TRBV5-1,TRBJ2-1,CASSLGIGSGGEQFF,TGCGCCAGCAGCTTAGGCATAGGGAGCGGGGGGGAGCAGTTCTTC
-,-,TRBV27,TRBJ1-6,CASSLGTNRANSPLHF,TGTGCCAGCAGTTTAGGTACGAACAGGGCTAATTCACCCCTCCACTTT
-,-,TRBV18,TRBJ1-5,CASSPQGGNQPQHF,TGTGCCAGCTCACCACAGGGGGGCAATCAGCCCCAGCATTTT
TRBD1,-,TRBV18,TRBJ1-5,CASSGTVRDQPQHF,TGTGCCAGCTCCGGGACAGTCAGGGATCAGCCCCAGCATTTT
-,-,TRBV7-8,TRBJ1-5,CASSPSGHLNSNQPQHF,TGTGCCAGCAGCCCATCGGGACACCTCAATAGCAATCAGCCCCAGCATTTT
-,-,TRBV28,TRBJ1-4,CASSFRLQNEKLFF,TGTGCCAGCAGTTTCCGCCTACAGAATGAAAAACTGTTTTTT
TRBD2,-,TRBV5-1,TRBJ2-3,CASRITSGGTDTQYF,TGCGCCAGCCGAATTACTAGCGGGGGGACAGATACGCAGTATTTT
-,-,TRBV20-1,TRBJ1-4,CSASVGAGGEKLFF,TGCAGTGCTAGTGTTGGGGCCGGGGGTGAAAAACTGTTTTTT
-,-,TRBV5-1,TRBJ1-1,CASSLWGGRGETEAFF,TGCGCCAGCAGCTTGTGGGGTGGCAGGGGAGAGACTGAAGCTTTCTTT
-,-,TRBV7-9,TRBJ2-3,CASSLEKGLGTDTQYF,TGTGCCAGCAGCTTAGAGAAGGGGCTCGGCACAGATACGCAGTATTTT
TRBD2,once,TRBV13,TRBJ2-3,CASSLPGLGSTDTQYF,TGTGCCAGCAGCCTACCAGGACTAGGGAGCACAGATACGCAGTATTTT
-,-,TRBV14,TRBJ1-6,CASSQDFPYNSPLHF,TGTGCCAGCAGCCAAGACTTCCCCTATAATTCACCCCTCCACTTT